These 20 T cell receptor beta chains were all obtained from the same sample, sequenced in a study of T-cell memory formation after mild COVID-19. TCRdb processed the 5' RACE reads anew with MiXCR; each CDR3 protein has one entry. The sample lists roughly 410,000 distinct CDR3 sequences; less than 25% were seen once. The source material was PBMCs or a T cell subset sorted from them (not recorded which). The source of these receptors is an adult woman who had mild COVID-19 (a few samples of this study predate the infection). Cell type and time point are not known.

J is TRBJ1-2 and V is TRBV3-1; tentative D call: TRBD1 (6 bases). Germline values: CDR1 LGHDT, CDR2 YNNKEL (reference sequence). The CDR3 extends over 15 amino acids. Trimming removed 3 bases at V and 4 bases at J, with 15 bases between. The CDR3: CASSHEQGGGYGYTF. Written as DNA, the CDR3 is TGTGCCAGCAGCCACGAACAGGGAGGCGGCTATGGCTACACCTTC.

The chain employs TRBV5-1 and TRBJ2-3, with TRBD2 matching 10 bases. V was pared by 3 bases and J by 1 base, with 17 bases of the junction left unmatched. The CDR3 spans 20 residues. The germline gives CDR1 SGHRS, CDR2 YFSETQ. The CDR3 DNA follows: TGCGCCAGCAGCTGGACTAGCGGAGCCTACCCACGGGGGGGCACAGATACGCAGTATTTT. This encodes CASSWTSGAYPRGGTDTQYF. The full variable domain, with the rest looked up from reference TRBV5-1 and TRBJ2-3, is KAGVTQTPRYLIKTRGQQVTLSCSPISGHRSVSWYQQTPGQGLQFLFEYFSETQRNKGNFPGRFSGRQFSNSRSEMNVSTLELGDSALYLCASSWTSGAYPRGGTDTQYFGPGTRLTVL.

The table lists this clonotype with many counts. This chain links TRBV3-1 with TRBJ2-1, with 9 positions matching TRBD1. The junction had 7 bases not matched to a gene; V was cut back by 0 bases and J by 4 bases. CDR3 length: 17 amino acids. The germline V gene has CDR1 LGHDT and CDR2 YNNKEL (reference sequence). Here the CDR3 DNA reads TGTGCCAGCAGCCAAGATGAGGGACAGGGCTATTACAATGAGCAGTTCTTC. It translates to CASSQDEGQGYYNEQFF.

DNA for the CDR3: TGTGCCAGCAGCTTGACACAGTACGAGCAGTACTTC. The encoded protein is CASSLTQYEQYF. V and J are TRBV2 and TRBJ2-7; D is unresolved. Germline-derived CDR1 and CDR2 are SNHLY and FYNNEI. This CDR3 has 12 amino acids. The V end lost 6 bases, the J end lost 4 bases, and 10 bases lay between the germline ends.

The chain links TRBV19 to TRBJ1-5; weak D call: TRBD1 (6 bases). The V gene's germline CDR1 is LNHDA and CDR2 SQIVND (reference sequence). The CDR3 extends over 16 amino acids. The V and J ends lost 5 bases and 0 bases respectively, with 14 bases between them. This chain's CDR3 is CASSLLTGSSNQPQHF. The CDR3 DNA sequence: TGTGCCAGTAGTCTTTTAACAGGGTCTAGCAATCAGCCCCAGCATTTT.

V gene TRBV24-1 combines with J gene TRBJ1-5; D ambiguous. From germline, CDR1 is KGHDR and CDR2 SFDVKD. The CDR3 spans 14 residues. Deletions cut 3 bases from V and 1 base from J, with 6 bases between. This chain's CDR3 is CATSDMGSNQPQHF. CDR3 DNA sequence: TGTGCCACCAGTGATATGGGAAGCAATCAGCCCCAGCATTTT.

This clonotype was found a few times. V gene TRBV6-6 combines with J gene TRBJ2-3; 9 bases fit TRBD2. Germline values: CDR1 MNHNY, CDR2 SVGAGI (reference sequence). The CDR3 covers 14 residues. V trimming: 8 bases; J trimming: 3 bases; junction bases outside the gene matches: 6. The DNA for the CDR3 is TGTGCCAGCGAAGAGCGGGGGGAAACAGATACGCAGTATTTT. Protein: CASEERGETDTQYF.

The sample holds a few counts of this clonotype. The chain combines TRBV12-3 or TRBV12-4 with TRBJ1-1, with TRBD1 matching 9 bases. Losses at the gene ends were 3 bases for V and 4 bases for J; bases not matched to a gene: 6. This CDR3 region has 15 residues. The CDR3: CASSLGTGRSTEAFF. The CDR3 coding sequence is TGTGCCAGCAGTTTGGGGACAGGGAGGTCCACTGAAGCTTTCTTT.

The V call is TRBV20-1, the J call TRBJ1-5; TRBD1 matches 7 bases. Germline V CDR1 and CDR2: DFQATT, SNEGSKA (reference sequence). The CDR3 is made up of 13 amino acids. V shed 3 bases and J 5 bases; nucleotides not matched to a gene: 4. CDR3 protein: CSARRGTDQPQHF. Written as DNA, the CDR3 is TGCAGTGCTAGGCGAGGGACAGATCAGCCCCAGCATTTT.

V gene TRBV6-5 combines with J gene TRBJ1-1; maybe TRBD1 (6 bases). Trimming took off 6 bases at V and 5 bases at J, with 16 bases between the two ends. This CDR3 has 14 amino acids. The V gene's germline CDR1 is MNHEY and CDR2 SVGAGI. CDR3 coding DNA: TGTGCCAGCAGCTTACGGGGGGCGATTACTGAAGCTTTCTTT. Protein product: CASSLRGAITEAFF.

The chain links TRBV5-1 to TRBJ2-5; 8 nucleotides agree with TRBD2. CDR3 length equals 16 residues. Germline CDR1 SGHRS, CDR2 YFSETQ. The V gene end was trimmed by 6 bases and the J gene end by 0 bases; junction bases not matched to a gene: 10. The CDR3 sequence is CASTRIPLADQETQYF. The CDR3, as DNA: TGCGCCAGCACCCGAATACCACTAGCGGACCAAGAGACCCAGTACTTC.

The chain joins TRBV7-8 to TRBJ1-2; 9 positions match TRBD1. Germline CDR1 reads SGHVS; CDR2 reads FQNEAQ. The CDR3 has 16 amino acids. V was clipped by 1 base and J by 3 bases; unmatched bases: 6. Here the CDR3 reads CASSLGGQGRDYGYTF. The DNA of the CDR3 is TGTGCCAGCAGCTTAGGGGGACAGGGCAGGGACTATGGCTACACCTTC.

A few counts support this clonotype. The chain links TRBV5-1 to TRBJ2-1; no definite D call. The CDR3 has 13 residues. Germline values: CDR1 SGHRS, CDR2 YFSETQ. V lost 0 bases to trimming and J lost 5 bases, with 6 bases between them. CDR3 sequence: CASSLVIDNEQFF. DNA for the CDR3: TGCGCCAGCAGCTTGGTTATAGACAATGAGCAGTTCTTC.

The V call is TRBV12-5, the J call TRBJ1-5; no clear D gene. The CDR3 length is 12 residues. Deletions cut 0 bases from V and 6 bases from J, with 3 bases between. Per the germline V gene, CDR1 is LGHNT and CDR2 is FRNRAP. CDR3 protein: CASGLVRQPQHF. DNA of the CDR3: TGTGCTAGTGGTTTGGTACGTCAGCCCCAGCATTTT.

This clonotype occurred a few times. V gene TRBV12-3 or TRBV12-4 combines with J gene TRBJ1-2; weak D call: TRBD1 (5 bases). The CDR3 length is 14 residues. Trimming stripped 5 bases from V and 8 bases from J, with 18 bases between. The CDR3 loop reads CASSTRTHLQGYTF. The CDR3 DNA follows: TGTGCCAGCAGTACCCGGACACACTTACAGGGCTACACCTTC.

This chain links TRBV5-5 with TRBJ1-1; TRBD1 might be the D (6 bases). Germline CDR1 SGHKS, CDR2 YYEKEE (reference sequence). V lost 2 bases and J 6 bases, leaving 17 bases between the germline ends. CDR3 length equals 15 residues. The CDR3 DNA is TGTGCCAGCAGCTTATGGGGGGCGGCGACTTCTGAAGCTTTCTTT. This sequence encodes CASSLWGAATSEAFF. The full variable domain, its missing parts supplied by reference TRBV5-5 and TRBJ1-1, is DAGVTQSPTHLIKTRGQQVTLRCSPISGHKSVSWYQQVLGQGPQFIFQYYEKEERGRGNFPDRFSARQFPNYSSELNVNALLLGDSALYLCASSLWGAATSEAFFGQGTRLTVV.

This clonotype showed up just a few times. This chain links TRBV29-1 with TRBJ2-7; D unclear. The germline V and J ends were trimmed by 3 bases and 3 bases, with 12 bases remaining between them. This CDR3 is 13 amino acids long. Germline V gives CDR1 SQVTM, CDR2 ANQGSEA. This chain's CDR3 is CSVEIGSFYEQYF. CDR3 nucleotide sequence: TGCAGCGTTGAGATCGGCTCCTTCTACGAGCAGTACTTC.

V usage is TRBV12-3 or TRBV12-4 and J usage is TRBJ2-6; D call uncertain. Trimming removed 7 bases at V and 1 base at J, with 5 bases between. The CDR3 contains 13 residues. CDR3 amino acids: CASTSSGANVLTF. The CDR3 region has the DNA TGTGCCAGCACTAGTTCTGGGGCCAACGTCCTGACTTTC.

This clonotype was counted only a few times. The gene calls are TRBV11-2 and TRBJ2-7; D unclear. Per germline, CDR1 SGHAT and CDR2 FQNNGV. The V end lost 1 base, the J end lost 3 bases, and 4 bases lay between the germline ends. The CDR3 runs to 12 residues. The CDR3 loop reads CASSLVIYEQYF. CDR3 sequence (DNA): TGTGCCAGCAGCTTAGTCATCTACGAGCAGTACTTC.

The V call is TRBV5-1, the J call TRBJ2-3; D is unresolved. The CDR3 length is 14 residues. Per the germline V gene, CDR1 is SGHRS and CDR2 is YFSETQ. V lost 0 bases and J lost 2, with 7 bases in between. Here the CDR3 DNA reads TGCGCCAGCAGCTTGGAACAACTCACAGATACGCAGTATTTT. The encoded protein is CASSLEQLTDTQYF.